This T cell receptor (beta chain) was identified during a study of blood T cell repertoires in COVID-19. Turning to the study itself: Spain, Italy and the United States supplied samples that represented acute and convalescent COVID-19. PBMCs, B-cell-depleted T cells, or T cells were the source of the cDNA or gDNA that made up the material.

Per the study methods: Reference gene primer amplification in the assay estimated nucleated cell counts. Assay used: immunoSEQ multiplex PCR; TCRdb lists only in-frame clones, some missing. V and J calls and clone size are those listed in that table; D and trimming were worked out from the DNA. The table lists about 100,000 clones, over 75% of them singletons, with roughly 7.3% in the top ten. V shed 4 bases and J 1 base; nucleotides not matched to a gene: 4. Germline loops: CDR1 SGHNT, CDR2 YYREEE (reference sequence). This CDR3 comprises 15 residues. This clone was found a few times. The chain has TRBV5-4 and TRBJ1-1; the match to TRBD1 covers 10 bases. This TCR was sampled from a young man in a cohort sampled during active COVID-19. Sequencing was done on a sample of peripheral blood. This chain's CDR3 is CASSVGTGENTEAFF. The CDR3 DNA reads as TGTGCCAGCAGCGTAGGGACAGGGGAGAACACTGAAGCTTTCTTT.